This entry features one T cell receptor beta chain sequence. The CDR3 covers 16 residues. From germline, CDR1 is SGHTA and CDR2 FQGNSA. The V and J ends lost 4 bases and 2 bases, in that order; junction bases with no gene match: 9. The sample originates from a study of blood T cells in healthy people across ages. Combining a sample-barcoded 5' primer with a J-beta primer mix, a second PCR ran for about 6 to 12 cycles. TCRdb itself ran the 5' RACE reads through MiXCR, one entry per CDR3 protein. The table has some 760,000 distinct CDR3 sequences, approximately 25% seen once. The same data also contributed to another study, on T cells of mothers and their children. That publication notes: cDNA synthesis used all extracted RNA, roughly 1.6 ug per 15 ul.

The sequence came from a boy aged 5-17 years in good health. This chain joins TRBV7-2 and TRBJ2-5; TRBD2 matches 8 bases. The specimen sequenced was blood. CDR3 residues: CASSSGLAVGQETQYF. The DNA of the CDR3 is TGTGCCAGCAGCTCCGGACTAGCAGTAGGGCAAGAGACCCAGTACTTC.